A single sample gave rise to the 5 T cell receptor beta chains below, sequenced in a study of blood T cell repertoires in COVID-19. The table came from immunoSEQ multiplex PCR; TCRdb's copy has only in-frame clones and leaves some out. The sample contains about 58,000 clones, more than 75% of which appear only once. The sequenced sample was peripheral blood. The receptors shown here come from a man between 40 and 49 years old with active COVID-19.

The chain carries TRBV9 and TRBJ2-7, with 11 nucleotides matching TRBD1. Looked up from germline, CDR1 is SGDLS and CDR2 is YYNGEE. With 3 bases clipped from V and 4 bases from J, the junction kept 3 bases outside the gene matches. There are 14 residues in the CDR3. The CDR3 loop reads CASSGDRGKYEQYF. CDR3 nucleotide sequence: TGTGCCAGCAGCGGGGACAGGGGGAAGTACGAGCAGTACTTC.

The genes are TRBV7-6 and TRBJ2-2; 10 nucleotides match TRBD2. Germline V gene lookup returns CDR1 SGHVS and CDR2 FNYEAQ. After removal of 5 bases from V and 2 bases from J, the junction contained 8 bases not matched to a gene. This CDR3 region has 17 residues. CDR3 sequence reads: CASSLQVAGGNTGELFF. CDR3 DNA sequence: TGTGCCAGCAGCCTCCAGGTAGCGGGAGGTAACACCGGGGAGCTGTTTTTT.

The rearrangement links TRBV6-5 to TRBJ1-5, with D possibly TRBD1 on 6 matching bases. V lost 11 bases and J lost 5, with 16 bases in between. Germline values: CDR1 MNHEY, CDR2 SVGAGI. The CDR3 is made up of 13 amino acids. The CDR3 region has the DNA TGTGCCGTGGCTGAGGACAGTGATCAGCCCCAGCATTTT. Protein sequence: CAVAEDSDQPQHF.

The V and J genes are TRBV6-2 or TRBV6-3 and TRBJ2-1, with a weak D call TRBD2 (5 bases). Germline values: CDR1 MNHEY, CDR2 SVGEGT. This CDR3 has 18 amino acids. The V end lost 0 bases, the J end lost 2 bases, and 17 bases lay between the germline ends. The chain's CDR3 is CASSYSQEAPKPYNEQFF. As DNA, the CDR3 is TGTGCCAGCAGTTACTCCCAGGAGGCCCCAAAACCCTACAATGAGCAGTTCTTC.

J is TRBJ1-3 and V is TRBV29-1; no firm D call. CDR3 length: 14 amino acids. Between the trimmed V and J ends, which lost 3 bases and 3 bases, there was a span of 12 bases. Germline V lookup: CDR1 SQVTM, CDR2 ANQGSEA. The CDR3 reads CSVEPATGGNTIYF. The DNA of the CDR3 is TGCAGCGTTGAGCCAGCCACGGGTGGAAACACCATATATTTT.